Listed below are T cell receptor beta chains from one sample, sequenced in a study of blood T cell repertoires in COVID-19. The method was immunoSEQ multiplex PCR; TCRdb's version includes in-frame clones alone and lacks a portion of them. The table shows approximately 200,000 clones, with 70% to 85% occurring only once. Sequencing input: peripheral blood. These TCRs come from a woman aged 50 to 65 with acute or convalescent COVID-19. The conserved cysteine and the conserved F or W are not part of the CDR3 here. The order of the fields is V gene, J gene, CDR3 length, CDR3 protein.

v_call: TRBV27; j_call: TRBJ1-2; cdr3_length: 12; cdr3_aa: ASSLGTGAYGYT
v_call: TRBV20-1; j_call: TRBJ1-2; cdr3_length: 9; cdr3_aa: SARSLYGYT
v_call: TRBV3-1/TRBV3-2; j_call: TRBJ2-2; cdr3_length: 11; cdr3_aa: ASSLRQAGELF
v_call: TRBV4-2; j_call: TRBJ2-5; cdr3_length: 11; cdr3_aa: ASSRGGEQTQY
v_call: TRBV5-1; j_call: TRBJ1-2; cdr3_length: 12; cdr3_aa: ASRQDRGNYGYT
v_call: TRBV3-1/TRBV3-2; j_call: TRBJ2-5; cdr3_length: 15; cdr3_aa: ASSPPLAGGLMKTQY
v_call: TRBV21-1; j_call: TRBJ1-2; cdr3_length: 13; cdr3_aa: ASSDWTGCLYGYT
v_call: TRBV20-1; j_call: TRBJ1-1; cdr3_length: 9; cdr3_aa: SARDPIEAF
v_call: TRBV2; j_call: TRBJ2-3; cdr3_length: 11; cdr3_aa: ASSGTGKNTQY
v_call: TRBV27; j_call: TRBJ2-7; cdr3_length: 12; cdr3_aa: ASSVWASGYEQY
v_call: TRBV7-2; j_call: TRBJ2-1; cdr3_length: 13; cdr3_aa: ASSLGGSHRGEQF
v_call: TRBV7-6; j_call: TRBJ1-3; cdr3_length: 14; cdr3_aa: ASGQGQGASGNTIY
v_call: TRBV12-3/TRBV12-4; j_call: TRBJ1-5; cdr3_length: 11; cdr3_aa: ASRIQGAGPQH
v_call: TRBV5-5; j_call: TRBJ2-3; cdr3_length: 12; cdr3_aa: ASTRTGGTDTQY
v_call: TRBV30; j_call: TRBJ2-1; cdr3_length: 13; cdr3_aa: AWSVTRQSYNEQF
v_call: TRBV3-1/TRBV3-2; j_call: TRBJ2-2; cdr3_length: 15; cdr3_aa: ASSRFGERGATGELF
v_call: TRBV7-2; j_call: TRBJ1-1; cdr3_length: 13; cdr3_aa: ASSSSRLRNTEAF
v_call: TRBV27; j_call: TRBJ1-1; cdr3_length: 12; cdr3_aa: ASNPQGLNTEAF
v_call: TRBV28; j_call: TRBJ2-3; cdr3_length: 14; cdr3_aa: ASSSLPTGPGDTQY
v_call: TRBV6-5; j_call: TRBJ1-2; cdr3_length: 13; cdr3_aa: ASSYSNRGLHGYT
v_call: TRBV3-1/TRBV3-2; j_call: TRBJ1-6; cdr3_length: 11; cdr3_aa: ASSPRQTSPLH
v_call: TRBV3-1/TRBV3-2; j_call: TRBJ1-2; cdr3_length: 11; cdr3_aa: ASSQDLPYGYT
v_call: TRBV5-5; j_call: TRBJ2-2; cdr3_length: 15; cdr3_aa: ASNPSSGGFSAGELF
v_call: TRBV27; j_call: TRBJ2-7; cdr3_length: 13; cdr3_aa: ASSFLTSGEGKQY
v_call: TRBV19; j_call: TRBJ1-1; cdr3_length: 16; cdr3_aa: ASSVLPGQGRGNTEAF
v_call: TRBV6-5; j_call: TRBJ2-1; cdr3_length: 13; cdr3_aa: ASSRTSGSHNEQF
v_call: TRBV3-1/TRBV3-2; j_call: TRBJ1-5; cdr3_length: 13; cdr3_aa: ASSQGAGVRQPQH
v_call: TRBV13; j_call: TRBJ1-2; cdr3_length: 12; cdr3_aa: ASSPRGALYGYT
v_call: TRBV15; j_call: TRBJ1-2; cdr3_length: 12; cdr3_aa: ATSRGYQGYGYT
v_call: TRBV5-1; j_call: TRBJ2-1; cdr3_length: 12; cdr3_aa: ASGRLETYNEQF
v_call: TRBV9; j_call: TRBJ2-3; cdr3_length: 14; cdr3_aa: ASSGGPLGSTDTQY
v_call: TRBV19; j_call: TRBJ1-4; cdr3_length: 13; cdr3_aa: ASRGEIRGSEKLF
v_call: TRBV10-3; j_call: TRBJ1-1; cdr3_length: 13; cdr3_aa: AISKGQGISNEAF
v_call: TRBV28; j_call: TRBJ2-7; cdr3_length: 12; cdr3_aa: ASTSGQGVYEQY
v_call: TRBV28; j_call: TRBJ1-1; cdr3_length: 12; cdr3_aa: ASSLEWAGTEAF
v_call: TRBV18; j_call: TRBJ1-4; cdr3_length: 12; cdr3_aa: ASSPETGNEKLF
v_call: TRBV6-6; j_call: TRBJ1-5; cdr3_length: 13; cdr3_aa: ASSYSGGINQPQH
v_call: TRBV7-2; j_call: TRBJ2-7; cdr3_length: 13; cdr3_aa: ASSPRRDSAYEQY